These 14 T cell receptor beta chains originate from one sample sequenced in a study of OX40 agonist ivuxolimab in advanced cancers. Clones were sequenced by immunoSEQ multiplex PCR, and TCRdb holds only the in-frame ones, with some missing. In the table there are 65,000 to 90,000 clones, approximately 85% of which are singletons. Here the sequenced sample was CD4+ or CD8+ T cells sorted from blood, taken in a trial of the OX40 agonist ivuxolimab. Receptors originate from an adult with an advanced solid tumor such as melanoma, head and neck, liver or kidney cancer.

The CDR3 protein is CAWSSQDAEKLFF. The DNA of the CDR3 is TGTGCCTGGAGTTCCCAGGATGCCGAAAAACTGTTTTTT. The rearrangement links TRBV30 to TRBJ1-4; D is unclear. CDR1 and CDR2 (germline): GTSNPN, SVGIG (reference sequence). V was pared by 2 bases and J by 8 bases, with 12 bases between. CDR3 length: 13 amino acids.

The V and J genes are TRBV6-5 and TRBJ2-7, with 7 positions matching TRBD1. V lost 8 bases and J lost 5; bases outside the gene matches: 12. The CDR3 covers 14 residues. Germline loops: CDR1 MNHEY, CDR2 SVGAGI. The CDR3 spells CASQPQGIFHEQYF. As DNA, the CDR3 is TGTGCCAGCCAACCACAGGGGATCTTCCACGAGCAGTACTTC.

The genes are TRBV6-6 and TRBJ1-2, with D tentatively TRBD1 (5 bases). Trimming took off 11 bases at V and 3 bases at J, with 19 bases between the two ends. The CDR3 runs to 14 residues. Germline CDR1 is MNHNY and CDR2 is SVGAGI (reference sequence). CDR3 amino acids: CASNRGGRDYGYTF. CDR3 coding DNA: TGTGCCTCCAATCGGGGGGGGAGGGACTATGGCTACACCTTC.

The chain uses TRBV7-3 and TRBJ2-2; D is perhaps TRBD1 (6 bases). The germline gives CDR1 SGHTA, CDR2 FQGTGA. Trimming cost V 5 bases and J 4 bases, with 17 bases left between them. The CDR3 runs to 16 residues. DNA for the CDR3: TGTGCCAGCAGCCGGCAGGGGCAGCGGAGCACCGGGGAGCTGTTTTTT. It specifies CASSRQGQRSTGELFF.

A single count supports this clone. The rearrangement links TRBV29-1 to TRBJ2-3; TRBD1 or TRBD2 may be the D gene (5 bases each). V gave up 7 bases and J gave up 0 bases, with 20 bases separating them. CDR3 length: 16 residues. From germline, CDR1 is SQVTM and CDR2 ANQGSEA. For the CDR3, the DNA is TGCAGCGCTGGGGACGGACCGGATGACAGCACAGATACGCAGTATTTT. This codes for CSAGDGPDDSTDTQYF.

The chain joins TRBV19 to TRBJ2-7; maybe TRBD1 (6 bases). Germline V gene sequence: CDR1 LNHDA, CDR2 SQIVND (reference sequence). Deletions cut 4 bases from V and 3 bases from J, with 10 bases between. This CDR3 has 13 amino acids. The CDR3 sequence: CASSTDSRYEQYF. The CDR3 DNA follows: TGTGCCAGTAGTACGGACAGCCGCTACGAGCAGTACTTC.

The gene calls are TRBV19 and TRBJ1-5; 8 nucleotides align to TRBD1. Germline-derived CDR1 and CDR2 are LNHDA and SQIVND (reference sequence). The length of the CDR3 is 15 residues. V lost 3 bases to trimming and J lost 6 bases; unmatched junction nucleotides: 7. Written as DNA, the CDR3 is TGTGCCAGTAGTATTCTCCTGGACAGGGCTCAGCCCCAGCATTTT. The encoded protein is CASSILLDRAQPQHF.

The chain uses TRBV5-8 and TRBJ1-6; D gene unclear. V gave up 3 bases and J gave up 14 bases, with 15 bases separating them. CDR3 length equals 13 residues. Germline lookup yields CDR1 SGHTS and CDR2 YDEGEE. This CDR3 is CASSSRQFGTLHF. The CDR3 DNA follows: TGTGCCAGCAGCTCCCGGCAGTTCGGCACCCTCCACTTT.

For the CDR3, the DNA is TGTGCCAGTAGTCCGGAGGCTTCCAACTATGGCTACACCTTC. This gives the protein CASSPEASNYGYTF. The chain uses TRBV19 and TRBJ1-2, with D unclear. CDR3 length equals 14 residues. V was shortened by 5 bases and J by 2 bases, with 12 bases between the two germline ends. Per germline, CDR1 LNHDA and CDR2 SQIVND (reference sequence).

The V call is TRBV19, the J call TRBJ2-7; D is unresolved. V was clipped by 3 bases and J by 9 bases, with 9 bases between them. This CDR3 has 11 residues. Per germline, CDR1 LNHDA and CDR2 SQIVND (reference sequence). The CDR3 nucleotides read TGTGCCAGTAGTATCGACGTGAGGCAGTACTTC. Its translation: CASSIDVRQYF.

The chain couples TRBV5-1 to TRBJ2-2, with a possible D match to TRBD1 (5 bases). This CDR3 comprises 17 residues. V was trimmed by 0 bases and J by 0 bases, leaving 12 bases between them. CDR1 is SGHRS, CDR2 YFSETQ, per germline. The CDR3 region is CASSLGGSPPNTGELFF. CDR3 DNA: TGCGCCAGCAGCTTGGGGGGCAGCCCTCCGAACACCGGGGAGCTGTTTTTT.

The chain links TRBV5-8 to TRBJ1-2; D possibly corresponds to TRBD1 (6 bases). Per the germline V gene, CDR1 is SGHTS and CDR2 is YDEGEE. The V end lost 4 bases, the J end lost 4 bases, and 8 bases lay between the germline ends. CDR3 size: 12 residues. The CDR3 sequence: CASSPDSYGYTF. DNA of the CDR3: TGTGCCAGCAGCCCGGACAGCTATGGCTACACCTTC.

The J gene is TRBJ1-2, the V gene TRBV10-1; TRBD1 agrees at 7 bases. From germline, CDR1 is WNHNN and CDR2 SYGVQD (reference sequence). This CDR3 spans 13 amino acids. V lost 8 bases to trimming and J lost 4 bases; unmatched junction nucleotides: 7. CDR3 DNA sequence: TGCGCCAGCCGCCCCAGGGGGGTCTATGGCTACACCTTC. This codes for CASRPRGVYGYTF.

This clone was detected once. The gene calls are TRBV20-1 and TRBJ2-1; D gene ambiguous. The CDR3 loop spans 11 amino acids. Germline values: CDR1 DFQATT, CDR2 SNEGSKA (reference sequence). The V and J ends lost 3 bases and 9 bases respectively, with 9 bases between them. CDR3 protein: CSARKPIEQFF. CDR3 bases: TGCAGTGCTAGGAAGCCAATTGAGCAGTTCTTC.